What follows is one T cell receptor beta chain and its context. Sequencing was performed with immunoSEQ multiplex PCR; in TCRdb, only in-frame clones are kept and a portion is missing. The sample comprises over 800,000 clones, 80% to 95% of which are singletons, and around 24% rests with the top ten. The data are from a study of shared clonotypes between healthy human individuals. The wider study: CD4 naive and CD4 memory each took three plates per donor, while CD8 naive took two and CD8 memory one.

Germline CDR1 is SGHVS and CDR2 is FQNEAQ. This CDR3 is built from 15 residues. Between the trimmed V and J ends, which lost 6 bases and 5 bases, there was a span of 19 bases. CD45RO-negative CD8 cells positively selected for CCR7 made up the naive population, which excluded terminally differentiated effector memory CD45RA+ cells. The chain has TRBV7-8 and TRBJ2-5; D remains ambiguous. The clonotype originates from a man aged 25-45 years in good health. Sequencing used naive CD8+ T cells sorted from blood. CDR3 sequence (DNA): TGTGCCAGCAGATTCAGTCGGACCCTCGGGGAGACCCAGTACTTC. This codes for CASRFSRTLGETQYF. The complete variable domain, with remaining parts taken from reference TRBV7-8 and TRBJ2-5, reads GAGVSQSPRYKVAKRGQDVALRCDPISGHVSLFWYQQALGQGPEFLTYFQNEAQLDKSGLPSDRFFAERPEGSVSTLKIQRTQQEDSAVYLCASRFSRTLGETQYFGPGTRLLVL.